These T cell receptor beta chains were read from a single sample in a study of T cell responses to AZD1222 COVID-19 vaccine. The table came from immunoSEQ multiplex PCR; TCRdb's copy has only in-frame clones and leaves some out. The sample consists of roughly 200,000 clones, approximately 95% of them appearing once. The sample consisted of peripheral blood, taken 28 days after the second dose of the MenACWY control vaccine. The receptors here all came from an adult who received the MenACWY meningococcal vaccine as a control. The CDR3 runs from the conserved cysteine through the conserved F or W. A D gene is named only where the DNA matches it firmly. Clone size is not always given. Where it is, it says once, few, many or a class for expanded clones.

D gene	clone size	J gene	V gene	CDR3 protein	CDR3 DNA
NA	NA	TRBJ1-1	TRBV6-1	CASSDRMGEAFF	TGTGCCAGCAGTGATAGAATGGGTGAAGCTTTCTTT
TRBD2	NA	TRBJ2-1	TRBV2	CASSVAGAYNEQFF	TGTGCCAGCAGTGTAGCGGGGGCATACAATGAGCAGTTCTTC
NA	NA	TRBJ1-3	TRBV14	CASGSSGNTIYF	TGTGCCAGCGGGAGCTCTGGAAACACCATATATTTT
NA	NA	TRBJ2-6	TRBV13	CASSFQSSGANVLTF	TGTGCCAGCAGCTTCCAGAGCTCTGGGGCCAACGTCCTGACTTTC
NA	NA	TRBJ1-1	TRBV6-2/TRBV6-3	CASSEARGMGTEAFF	TGTGCCAGCAGCGAAGCGAGGGGAATGGGGACTGAAGCTTTCTTT
NA	NA	TRBJ1-4	TRBV7-8	CASSLMVPPNEKLFF	TGTGCCAGCAGCTTAATGGTTCCCCCTAATGAAAAACTGTTTTTT
TRBD1	NA	TRBJ1-6	TRBV27	CASSLSGTVSPLHF	TGTGCCAGCAGTTTATCCGGGACAGTATCACCCCTCCACTTT
TRBD1	NA	TRBJ1-2	TRBV6-4	CASTPSGRGLGGYTF	TGTGCCAGCACCCCCTCGGGCAGGGGGCTTGGTGGCTACACCTTC
NA	NA	TRBJ2-7	TRBV28	CASTRTTYEQYF	TGTGCCAGCACGAGGACTACCTACGAGCAGTACTTC
TRBD1	NA	TRBJ1-2	TRBV7-3	CASSLGTGEYGYTF	TGTGCCAGCAGCTTAGGGACAGGGGAGTATGGCTACACCTTC
NA	NA	TRBJ1-2	TRBV6-1	CASSETPSNYGYTF	TGTGCCAGCAGTGAGACACCCTCTAACTATGGCTACACCTTC
NA	NA	TRBJ1-5	TRBV4-3	CASSQGVTQPQHF	TGCGCCAGCAGCCAAGGGGTAACACAGCCCCAGCATTTT
NA	NA	TRBJ1-1	TRBV24-1	CATSRLRLPRTEAFF	TGTGCCACCAGTAGGCTTAGGCTACCGCGGACTGAAGCTTTCTTT
NA	NA	TRBJ1-2	TRBV4-2	CASSRGENYGYTF	TGTGCCAGCAGCCGCGGGGAGAATTATGGCTACACCTTC
NA	NA	TRBJ1-1	TRBV12-3/TRBV12-4	CASSPRWDYEAFF	TGTGCCAGCAGTCCGCGGTGGGACTATGAAGCTTTCTTT
NA	NA	TRBJ2-3	TRBV7-2	CASSLSAWGGTSTDTQYF	TGTGCCAGCAGCTTATCGGCTTGGGGGGGCACTAGCACAGATACGCAGTATTTT
NA	once	TRBJ2-3	TRBV24-1	CATSDFSDTQYF	TGTGCCACCAGTGATTTCTCAGATACGCAGTATTTT
TRBD1	NA	TRBJ1-5	TRBV19	CASTQDRGLSNQPQHF	TGTGCCAGTACCCAGGACAGGGGATTGAGCAATCAGCCCCAGCATTTT
NA	NA	TRBJ1-6	TRBV27	CASRSVVTAYNSPLHF	TGTGCCAGCAGGTCCGTCGTGACGGCATATAATTCACCCCTCCACTTT
TRBD1	NA	TRBJ1-1	TRBV5-6	CASSLTGGFTTEAFF	TGTGCCAGCAGCTTAACAGGGGGTTTTACCACTGAAGCTTTCTTT
NA	NA	TRBJ1-2	TRBV30	CACPRIGAAHGYTF	TGTGCCTGCCCCCGTATAGGGGCAGCTCATGGCTACACCTTC
NA	NA	TRBJ1-2	TRBV7-2	CASSLRIEGFGYTF	TGTGCCAGCAGCTTAAGAATAGAGGGGTTTGGCTACACCTTC
NA	NA	TRBJ1-5	TRBV11-2	CASSAGAQPQHF	TGTGCCAGCAGCGCAGGGGCTCAGCCCCAGCATTTT
TRBD2	NA	TRBJ2-2	TRBV19	CASRILKPGLVFVGELFF	TGTGCCAGTAGAATTCTCAAACCGGGACTAGTTTTCGTCGGGGAGCTGTTTTTT
NA	NA	TRBJ1-5	TRBV30	CAWSVNSNQPQHF	TGTGCCTGGAGTGTAAACAGTAATCAGCCCCAGCATTTT
NA	NA	TRBJ1-1	TRBV6-2/TRBV6-3	CASSLSKNTEAFF	TGTGCCAGCAGCCTCTCCAAGAACACTGAAGCTTTCTTT
TRBD2	NA	TRBJ2-5	TRBV5-1	CASSWGRGGAETQYF	TGCGCCAGCAGCTGGGGGCGGGGGGGCGCAGAGACCCAGTACTTC
TRBD1	once	TRBJ1-1	TRBV7-2	CASSRADRGPAEAFF	TGTGCCAGCAGCAGAGCGGACAGGGGGCCGGCTGAAGCTTTCTTT
NA	NA	TRBJ2-3	TRBV13	CASSGRDFQDTQYF	TGTGCCAGCAGCGGGCGGGACTTCCAAGATACGCAGTATTTT
NA	NA	TRBJ1-4	TRBV20-1	CSARVNEKLFF	TGCAGTGCTAGAGTCAATGAAAAACTGTTTTTT
NA	NA	TRBJ1-3	TRBV4-2	CASSQGSGPGAGNTIYF	TGTGCCAGCAGCCAAGGATCTGGTCCTGGGGCTGGAAACACCATATATTTT
NA	NA	TRBJ1-2	TRBV5-4	CASSLRDGGSGGYTF	TGTGCCAGCAGCTTGAGGGACGGGGGGTCCGGTGGCTACACCTTC
TRBD1	few	TRBJ1-1	TRBV3-1/TRBV3-2	CASSLTGGNTEAFF	TGTGCCAGCAGCCTAACAGGGGGCAACACTGAAGCTTTCTTT
NA	NA	TRBJ2-7	TRBV20-1	CSASSHGTPGSYEQYF	TGCAGTGCTAGTTCCCACGGGACACCGGGCTCCTACGAGCAGTACTTC
TRBD2	NA	TRBJ2-1	TRBV5-6	CASSLGSGGAPREQFF	TGTGCCAGCAGCTTGGGTAGCGGGGGGGCCCCACGCGAGCAGTTCTTC
NA	once	TRBJ2-7	TRBV21-1	CASSKGGDGTGTDEQYF	TGTGCCAGCAGCAAAGGCGGGGATGGGACAGGGACGGACGAGCAGTACTTC
NA	NA	TRBJ2-1	TRBV28	CASCGGHYNEQFF	TGTGCCAGCTGCGGGGGCCACTACAATGAGCAGTTCTTC
NA	NA	TRBJ1-2	TRBV6-5	CASSYSWQDYGYTF	TGTGCCAGCAGTTACTCGTGGCAGGACTATGGCTACACCTTC
TRBD2	NA	TRBJ2-1	TRBV6-5	CASSYTSGGAGNEQFF	TGTGCCAGCAGTTACACGAGCGGGGGGGCTGGTAATGAGCAGTTCTTC
NA	NA	TRBJ1-2	TRBV28	CASIGNVRGYTF	TGTGCCAGCATTGGGAACGTTAGGGGCTACACCTTC
TRBD1	NA	TRBJ1-1	TRBV9	CASSAGDRESAFF	TGTGCCAGCAGCGCGGGTGACAGGGAATCAGCTTTCTTT
NA	NA	TRBJ1-1	TRBV6-5	CASNAGEENTEAFF	TGTGCCAGCAATGCAGGAGAAGAGAACACTGAAGCTTTCTTT